This entry lists 17 T cell receptor beta chains sequenced from one sample in a study of blood T cell repertoires in COVID-19. Profiling relied on immunoSEQ multiplex PCR, and the TCRdb table lists in-frame clones only, not all of them. The table lists tens of thousands of clones, about 88% of them singletons, with around an eighth in the top ten. The specimen sequenced was peripheral blood. The origin of the receptors is a human donor in a cohort sampled during active COVID-19.

The chain links TRBV12-3 or TRBV12-4 to TRBJ2-5, with a weak D call TRBD2 (6 bases). The CDR3 sequence is 13 residues long. V lost 3 bases and J lost 3, with 8 bases in between. CDR3 loop: CASSLGGKETQYF. CDR3 coding DNA: TGTGCCAGCAGTTTGGGGGGTAAAGAGACCCAGTACTTC.

The CDR3 protein is CASKASENTGELFF. DNA of the CDR3: TGTGCCAGCAAAGCTAGCGAGAACACCGGGGAGCTGTTTTTT. V gene TRBV2 combines with J gene TRBJ2-2, with D possibly matching TRBD2 (6 bases). The CDR3 sequence is 14 residues long. The V and J ends lost 7 bases and 1 base respectively, with 10 bases between them. Germline V lookup: CDR1 SNHLY, CDR2 FYNNEI.

The V and J genes are TRBV7-9 and TRBJ1-3; unclear D gene. V was clipped by 5 bases and J by 4 bases, with 12 bases between them. Germline lookup yields CDR1 SEHNR and CDR2 FQNEAQ (reference sequence). The CDR3 runs 14 residues. The CDR3 DNA reads TGTGCCAGCAGCCCACAACAGACAGGAAACACCATATATTTT. Protein product: CASSPQQTGNTIYF.

The chain combines TRBV6-5 with TRBJ2-3; tentative D call: TRBD1 (6 bases). The CDR3 runs 15 residues. Germline CDR1 reads MNHEY; CDR2 reads SVGAGI. V lost 6 bases and J 3 bases, leaving 16 bases between the germline ends. The CDR3 nucleotides read TGTGCCAGCAGGAAGCAGGGGAGTGGGACAGATACGCAGTATTTT. It codes for CASRKQGSGTDTQYF.

This chain links TRBV2 with TRBJ2-5; tentative D call: TRBD2 (6 bases). The ends were cut back, 3 bases at V and 5 bases at J, with 13 bases in the middle. In germline, CDR1 is SNHLY, CDR2 FYNNEI. The CDR3 runs to 14 residues. In nucleotides, the CDR3 is TGTGCCAGCAGTGATCAGTTGGAGGGGGAGACCCAGTACTTC. Residues: CASSDQLEGETQYF.

The rearrangement links TRBV5-4 to TRBJ2-1, with TRBD1 identical over 12 bases. CDR1 and CDR2 (germline): SGHNT, YYREEE (reference sequence). The CDR3 has 15 residues. V shed 1 base and J 9 bases; nucleotides not matched to a gene: 5. This CDR3 reads CASSLKGTGGSEQFF. CDR3 nucleotides: TGTGCCAGCAGCTTGAAAGGGACAGGGGGCTCTGAGCAGTTCTTC.

The rearrangement joins TRBV21-1 to TRBJ1-2. TRBV21-1 is assigned pseudogene status. This CDR3 has 15 residues. CDR3 in amino acids: CASSETEGGSYGYTF. The CDR3 DNA is TGTGCCAGCAGCGAGACGGAAGGAGGAAGCTATGGCTACACCTTC.

The rearrangement joins TRBV7-2 to TRBJ1-5; maybe TRBD1 (6 bases). This CDR3 is 16 amino acids long. V lost 1 base and J 0 bases, leaving 10 bases between the germline ends. Germline CDR1 is SGHTA and CDR2 is FQGNSA. For the CDR3, the DNA is TGTGCCAGCAGCTTAGAAGGACAGTTTAGCAATCAGCCCCAGCATTTT. It codes for CASSLEGQFSNQPQHF.

The sample holds one count of this clone. The V call is TRBV2, the J call TRBJ1-5; tentatively, D is TRBD1 (5 bases). This CDR3 contains 13 residues. The V gene's germline CDR1 is SNHLY and CDR2 FYNNEI. V was clipped by 5 bases and J by 8 bases, with 13 bases between them. The CDR3 spells CASSSRGGEPQHF. The CDR3 DNA follows: TGTGCCAGCAGTAGCCGGGGAGGGGAGCCCCAGCATTTT.

The chain employs TRBV7-9 and TRBJ1-5; 8 bases are a match to TRBD1. The CDR3 covers 17 residues. Germline CDR1 SEHNR, CDR2 FQNEAQ (reference sequence). V lost 1 base, J lost 0 bases, and 5 bases stayed unmatched. This chain's CDR3 is CASSLELTGGSNQPQHF. The CDR3, as DNA: TGTGCCAGCAGCTTAGAACTTACAGGGGGTAGCAATCAGCCCCAGCATTTT.

This clone was picked up one time. The V gene is TRBV7-3, the J gene TRBJ1-2, with no clear D. The V gene's germline CDR1 is SGHTA and CDR2 FQGTGA. The CDR3 length is 13 residues. The V end lost 0 bases, the J end lost 0 bases, and 2 bases lay between the germline ends. The CDR3 region has the DNA TGTGCCAGCAGCTTAACCGCTAACTATGGCTACACCTTC. This codes for CASSLTANYGYTF. Together with reference TRBV7-3 and TRBJ1-2, the CDR3 gives the full variable domain: GAGVSQTPSNKVTEKGKYVELRCDPISGHTALYWYRQSLGQGPEFLIYFQGTGAADDSGLPNDRFFAVRPEGSVSTLKIQRTERGDSAVYLCASSLTANYGYTFGSGTRLTVV.

The CDR3 DNA sequence: TGTGCCAGCACCCAGGGAATGGGCTACACCTTC. Translated, it gives CASTQGMGYTF. The V gene is TRBV12-3 or TRBV12-4, the J gene TRBJ1-2; tentative D call: TRBD1 (5 bases). This CDR3 is built from 11 residues. V was pared by 7 bases and J by 8 bases, with 11 bases between.

This clone was counted a few times. This chain uses TRBV6-4 with TRBJ2-3; a possible D gene is TRBD1 (5 bases). V was trimmed by 5 bases and J by 2 bases, leaving 11 bases between them. Germline CDR1 and CDR2: MRHNA and SNTAGT. The CDR3 is 14 residues long. CDR3 coding DNA: TGTGCCAGCAGTCCCGACAGATCCACAGATACGCAGTATTTT. It encodes CASSPDRSTDTQYF.

The chain carries TRBV29-1 and TRBJ2-1; 9 nucleotides agree with TRBD1. Germline lookup yields CDR1 SQVTM and CDR2 ANQGSEA. The CDR3 spans 15 residues. The V and J ends lost 5 bases and 5 bases, in that order; junction bases with no gene match: 10. The CDR3 DNA sequence: TGCAGCGTTACAGGGGGCGTAAGGCGGAACAATGAGCAGTTCTTC. As protein: CSVTGGVRRNNEQFF.

This clone was counted once. The chain uses TRBV18 and TRBJ1-2; TRBD1 agrees at 8 bases. J lost 8 bases, V lost 3 bases, and 5 bases had no gene match. CDR1 KGHSH and CDR2 LQKENI come from the germline V gene. This CDR3 has 13 residues. The CDR3: CASSPDRDFGYTF. The DNA for the CDR3 is TGTGCCAGCTCACCGGACAGGGACTTCGGCTACACCTTC. Together with reference TRBV18 and TRBJ1-2, the CDR3 gives the full variable domain: NAGVMQNPRHLVRRRGQEARLRCSPMKGHSHVYWYRQLPEEGLKFMVYLQKENIIDESGMPKERFSAEFPKEGPSILRIQQVVRGDSAAYFCASSPDRDFGYTFGSGTRLTVV.

This chain joins TRBV7-2 and TRBJ1-2; D is unclear. The CDR3 length is 14 residues. Germline CDR1 SGHTA, CDR2 FQGNSA. V lost 2 bases and J lost 0, with 7 bases in between. CDR3 DNA: TGTGCCAGCAGCTTAACTAGGTCTAACTATGGCTACACCTTC. The encoded protein is CASSLTRSNYGYTF.

The gene calls are TRBV9 and TRBJ1-2, with D maybe TRBD1 (5 bases). The ends were cut back, 0 bases at V and 2 bases at J, with 8 bases in the middle. There are 14 residues in the CDR3. Germline CDR1 and CDR2: SGDLS and YYNGEE. Here the CDR3 DNA reads TGTGCCAGCAGCGTAGGGCAGGGAAACTATGGCTACACCTTC. As protein: CASSVGQGNYGYTF. Full variable domain (missing parts from reference TRBV9 and TRBJ1-2): DSGVTQTPKHLITATGQRVTLRCSPRSGDLSVYWYQQSLDQGLQFLIQYYNGEERAKGNILERFSAQQFPDLHSELNLSSLELGDSALYFCASSVGQGNYGYTFGSGTRLTVV.